Listed below are T cell receptor beta chains from one sample, sequenced in a study of cytomegalovirus exposure and HLA in healthy donors. Produced via immunoSEQ multiplex PCR; TCRdb's table is partial and in-frame only. The sample consists of 95,000 to 110,000 clones, around two thirds of them appearing once. Sequencing was done on a sample of PBMCs. These receptors all stem from a middle-aged woman in good health and CMV-seropositive. CDR3s include the opening cysteine and the closing phenylalanine or tryptophan. Fields, in order: V gene, D gene, J gene, clone size, CDR3 protein, CDR3 DNA. D genes are given only for firm matches. Size values are once, few and many counts, or a class for expanded clones, and some rows have none.

TRBV11-3	TRBD1	TRBJ1-1	once	CASSLDDRGEWNTEAFF	TGTGCCAGCAGCTTGGACGACAGGGGAGAATGGAACACTGAAGCTTTCTTT
TRBV6-6	TRBD1	TRBJ1-4	few	CASSRERTGQEKLFF	TGTGCCAGCAGCCGTGAGAGGACAGGGCAAGAAAAACTGTTTTTT
TRBV7-2	-	TRBJ2-1	-	CASSSGVNEQFF	TGTGCCAGCAGCTCAGGGGTAAATGAGCAGTTCTTC
TRBV5-1	-	TRBJ1-1	-	CASSLGSGNTEAFF	TGCGCCAGCAGCTTAGGATCAGGGAACACTGAAGCTTTCTTT
TRBV7-9	-	TRBJ1-1	once	CASSLAANTEAFF	TGTGCCAGCAGCTTAGCGGCCAACACTGAAGCTTTCTTT
TRBV30	-	TRBJ2-7	-	CAWSVRRAGEQYF	TGTGCCTGGAGTGTACGTCGGGCAGGGGAGCAGTACTTC
TRBV7-3	-	TRBJ1-2	few	CASRPSGFREGYTF	TGTGCCAGCAGACCCTCGGGTTTCCGTGAGGGCTACACCTTC
TRBV5-6	-	TRBJ1-1	-	CASSLPTALNTEAFF	TGTGCCAGCAGCTTGCCTACTGCGCTGAACACTGAAGCTTTCTTT
TRBV5-1	TRBD1	TRBJ1-1	once	CASSPGQGGTEAFF	TGCGCCAGCAGCCCGGGACAGGGAGGGACTGAAGCTTTCTTT
TRBV15	TRBD1	TRBJ1-5	-	CATSRDLQDREQPQHF	TGTGCCACCAGCAGAGATTTGCAGGACAGGGAACAGCCCCAGCATTTT
TRBV5-1	TRBD1	TRBJ2-5	-	CASSLGAGQGGETQYF	TGCGCCAGCAGCTTGGGAGCGGGACAGGGCGGAGAGACCCAGTACTTC
TRBV6-1	-	TRBJ1-1	-	CASSEVAAPGEAFF	TGTGCCAGCAGTGAAGTAGCGGCACCCGGTGAAGCTTTCTTT
TRBV5-1	TRBD1	TRBJ2-7	-	CASSLASGQGISYEQYF	TGCGCCAGCAGCTTGGCTTCGGGACAGGGAATCTCCTACGAGCAGTACTTC
TRBV2	-	TRBJ2-3	-	CASSDGAGDTQYF	TGTGCCAGCAGTGATGGAGCGGGCGATACGCAGTATTTT
TRBV19	TRBD1	TRBJ1-2	few	CASSMGPQGVDYGYTF	TGTGCCAGTAGTATGGGGCCGCAGGGGGTGGACTATGGCTACACCTTC
TRBV12-5	TRBD1	TRBJ2-5	-	CASGLGQGWQETQYF	TGTGCTAGTGGTTTGGGACAGGGTTGGCAAGAGACCCAGTACTTC
TRBV6-1	-	TRBJ2-5	-	CASGAVEETQYF	TGTGCCAGCGGGGCAGTCGAAGAGACCCAGTACTTC
TRBV5-1	-	TRBJ1-4	-	CASSRGRAGTTNEKLFF	TGCGCCAGCAGCAGAGGACGGGCAGGGACAACTAATGAAAAACTGTTTTTT
TRBV19	-	TRBJ1-2	-	CASEPGGSSYGYTF	TGTGCCAGTGAACCCGGGGGATCAAGCTATGGCTACACCTTC
TRBV9	TRBD2	TRBJ2-1	-	CASSVGQTSGGANEQFF	TGTGCCAGCAGCGTAGGCCAAACTAGCGGGGGGGCAAATGAGCAGTTCTTC
TRBV6-4	-	TRBJ2-4	-	CATARTVGGEAKNIQYF	TGTGCCACCGCCCGTACCGTCGGAGGGGAAGCCAAAAACATTCAGTACTTC
TRBV19	TRBD1	TRBJ1-2	-	CASSMWDRIYGYTF	TGTGCCAGTAGTATGTGGGACAGGATCTATGGCTACACCTTC
TRBV10-3	TRBD2	TRBJ2-1	-	CAISGGGGRYNEQFF	TGTGCCATCAGTGGGGGCGGGGGGAGGTACAATGAGCAGTTCTTC
TRBV29-1	-	TRBJ1-2	-	CSVADRNYGYTF	TGCAGCGTTGCCGATCGGAACTATGGCTACACCTTC
TRBV6-1	-	TRBJ1-2	-	CASRAFLTLVHGYTF	TGTGCCAGCAGGGCGTTCCTAACCCTAGTCCATGGCTACACCTTC
TRBV29-1	TRBD1	TRBJ2-1	-	CSARGTGYNEQFF	TGCAGCGCCAGAGGGACAGGCTACAATGAGCAGTTCTTC
TRBV5-4	-	TRBJ1-6	-	CASSFPSGGVNSPLHF	TGTGCCAGCAGCTTTCCGTCTGGCGGAGTTAATTCACCCCTCCACTTT
TRBV4-2	TRBD2	TRBJ2-5	once	CASSPAGGQGETQYF	TGTGCCAGCAGCCCAGCGGGGGGGCAAGGAGAGACCCAGTACTTC
TRBV7-9	-	TRBJ1-4	-	CASSLGGLNQHFLFF	TGTGCCAGCAGCTTGGGGGGACTCAACCAACACTTCCTGTTTTTT
TRBV7-2	-	TRBJ2-2	-	CASSLDNQNTGELFF	TGTGCCAGCAGCTTAGACAACCAGAACACCGGGGAGCTGTTTTTT
TRBV10-2	TRBD1	TRBJ1-2	-	CASSGQGNSYGYTF	TGCGCCAGCAGCGGACAGGGAAATAGCTATGGCTACACCTTC
TRBV6-5	-	TRBJ1-2	few	CASSYSPPLYNGYTF	TGTGCCAGCAGTTACAGTCCACCGTTATACAATGGCTACACCTTC
TRBV25-1	TRBD2	TRBJ2-1	-	CASSRRAPRGDEQFF	TGTGCCAGCAGCAGAAGGGCCCCACGGGGGGATGAGCAGTTCTTC
TRBV27	TRBD1	TRBJ1-6	-	CASSLSATGGNLRRNSPLHF	TGTGCCAGCAGTTTATCCGCGACAGGGGGCAATTTGCGTAGGAATTCACCCCTCCACTTT
TRBV19	-	TRBJ1-4	-	CASSLMGGEEKLFF	TGTGCCAGTAGTCTGATGGGGGGTGAGGAAAAACTGTTTTTT
TRBV7-8	TRBD1	TRBJ1-1	-	CASSLGGSNTEAFF	TGTGCCAGCAGCCTAGGGGGCTCGAACACTGAAGCTTTCTTT
TRBV2	-	TRBJ2-7	-	CASSEFRGEQYF	TGTGCCAGCAGTGAATTTAGGGGCGAGCAGTACTTC
TRBV6-6	-	TRBJ1-4	-	CASSYFLGEKLFF	TGTGCCAGCAGTTACTTCCTCGGGGAAAAACTGTTTTTT
TRBV18	TRBD1	TRBJ1-5	few	CASSRDRVGQPQHF	TGTGCCAGCTCCCGAGACAGGGTCGGTCAGCCCCAGCATTTT